This record covers a single T cell receptor (beta chain). Repertoires were generated with immunoSEQ multiplex PCR, while TCRdb's copy carries only in-frame clones and drops some. The table shows about 220,000 clones, with roughly 84% occurring only once. These data come from a study of blood T cell repertoires in COVID-19. The sequence came from a woman aged 55-70 years who had recovered from COVID-19. The sequencing sample was made of peripheral blood.

The CDR3 here is CASKGGQGTEAFF. CDR3 nucleotide sequence: TGTGCCAGCAAGGGGGGACAGGGTACTGAAGCTTTCTTT. This rearrangement joins TRBV6-5 to TRBJ1-1, with 9 positions matching TRBD1. Germline loops: CDR1 MNHEY, CDR2 SVGAGI. After removal of 7 bases from V and 5 bases from J, the junction contained 5 bases not matched to a gene. The CDR3 length is 13 residues.